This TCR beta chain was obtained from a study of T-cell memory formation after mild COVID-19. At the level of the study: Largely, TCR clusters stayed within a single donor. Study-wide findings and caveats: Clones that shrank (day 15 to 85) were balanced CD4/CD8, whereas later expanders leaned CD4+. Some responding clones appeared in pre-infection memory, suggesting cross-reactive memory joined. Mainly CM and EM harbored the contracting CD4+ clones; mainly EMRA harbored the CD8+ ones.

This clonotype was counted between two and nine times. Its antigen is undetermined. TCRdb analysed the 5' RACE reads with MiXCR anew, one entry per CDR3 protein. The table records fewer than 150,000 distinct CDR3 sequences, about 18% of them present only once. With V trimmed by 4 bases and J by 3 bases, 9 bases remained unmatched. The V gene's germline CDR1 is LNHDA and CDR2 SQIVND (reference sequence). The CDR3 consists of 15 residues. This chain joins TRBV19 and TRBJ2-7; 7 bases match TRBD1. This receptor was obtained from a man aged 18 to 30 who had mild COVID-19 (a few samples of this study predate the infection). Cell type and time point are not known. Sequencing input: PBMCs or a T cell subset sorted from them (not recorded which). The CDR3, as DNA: TGTGCCAGTAGTAGTTCCGGGACAGTCGACTACGAGCAGTACTTC. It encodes CASSSSGTVDYEQYF.